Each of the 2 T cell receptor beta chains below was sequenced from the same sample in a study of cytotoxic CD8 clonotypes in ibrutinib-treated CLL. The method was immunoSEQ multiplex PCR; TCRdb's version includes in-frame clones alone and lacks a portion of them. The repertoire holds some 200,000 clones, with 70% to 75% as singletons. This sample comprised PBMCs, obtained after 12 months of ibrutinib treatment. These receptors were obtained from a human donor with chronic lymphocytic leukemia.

CDR3 sequence reads: CSVETSGRATDTQYF. The CDR3 region has the DNA TGCAGCGTTGAGACTAGCGGGAGGGCCACAGATACGCAGTATTTT. The rearrangement joins TRBV29-1 to TRBJ2-3, with 14 bases lining up with TRBD2. After removal of 3 bases from V and 2 bases from J, the junction contained 1 base not matched to a gene. The germline V gene encodes CDR1 SQVTM and CDR2 ANQGSEA. This CDR3 comprises 15 residues.

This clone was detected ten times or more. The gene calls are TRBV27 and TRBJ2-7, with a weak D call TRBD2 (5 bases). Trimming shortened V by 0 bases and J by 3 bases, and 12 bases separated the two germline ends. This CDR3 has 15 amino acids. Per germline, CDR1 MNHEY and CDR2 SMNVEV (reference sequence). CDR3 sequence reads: CASSLSIGSFYEQYF. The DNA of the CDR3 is TGTGCCAGCAGTTTATCGATAGGGAGCTTCTACGAGCAGTACTTC.